A single sample gave rise to the 5 T cell receptor beta chains below, sequenced in a study of cytomegalovirus exposure and HLA in healthy donors. Both 60 Vbeta primers and 13 Jbeta primers went into the PCR. TCRdb keeps only in-frame clones here, not all; method: immunoSEQ multiplex PCR. The sample includes 150,000 to 200,000 clones, around 77% of them seen just once. The sequenced sample was PBMCs. These receptors originate from a woman aged 25-40 years in good health and CMV-seropositive.

This rearrangement joins TRBV2 to TRBJ1-1; 8 positions agree with TRBD1. With 7 bases clipped from V and 4 bases from J, the junction kept 5 bases outside the gene matches. The CDR3 covers 13 residues. In germline, CDR1 is SNHLY, CDR2 FYNNEI. The CDR3 bases are TGTGCCAGCACCCTAGGACAGGGCACTGAAGCTTTCTTT. Encoded protein: CASTLGQGTEAFF.

This clone was seen just once. The chain employs TRBV5-4 and TRBJ1-3; D is undetermined. Germline assignment: CDR1 SGHNT and CDR2 YYREEE (reference sequence). Trimming took 1 base from V and 0 from J, leaving 14 bases between them. The CDR3 totals 17 residues. As DNA, the CDR3 is TGTGCCAGCAGCTTGAGGAACAGTCTCTTCTCTGGAAACACCATATATTTT. This translates into CASSLRNSLFSGNTIYF.

J is TRBJ1-2 and V is TRBV19; 7 bases match TRBD1. Germline V lookup: CDR1 LNHDA, CDR2 SQIVND (reference sequence). Trimming removed 5 bases from V and 10 bases from J; junction bases left unmatched: 19. The CDR3 is 16 amino acids. CDR3 loop: CASSLTHSGTDDPYTF. The CDR3 region has the DNA TGTGCCAGTAGTCTCACCCATTCCGGGACAGACGATCCCTACACCTTC.

The V call is TRBV7-2, the J call TRBJ2-1, with TRBD2 identical over 15 bases. The ends lost 5 bases at V and 6 bases at J; junction bases unmatched: 5. This CDR3 region has 16 residues. Germline CDR1 is SGHTA and CDR2 is FQGNSA. CDR3 amino acids: CASSPRGLAGGNEQFF. The CDR3 nucleotides are TGTGCCAGCAGCCCCCGGGGACTAGCGGGGGGCAATGAGCAGTTCTTC.

This clone was seen a few times. The chain joins TRBV2 to TRBJ2-7, with D uncertain. In germline, CDR1 is SNHLY, CDR2 FYNNEI. The length of the CDR3 is 11 residues. Trimming cost V 6 bases and J 3 bases, with 6 bases left between them. The CDR3 is CASSPYYEQYF. CDR3 nucleotide sequence: TGTGCCAGCAGCCCCTACTACGAGCAGTACTTC.